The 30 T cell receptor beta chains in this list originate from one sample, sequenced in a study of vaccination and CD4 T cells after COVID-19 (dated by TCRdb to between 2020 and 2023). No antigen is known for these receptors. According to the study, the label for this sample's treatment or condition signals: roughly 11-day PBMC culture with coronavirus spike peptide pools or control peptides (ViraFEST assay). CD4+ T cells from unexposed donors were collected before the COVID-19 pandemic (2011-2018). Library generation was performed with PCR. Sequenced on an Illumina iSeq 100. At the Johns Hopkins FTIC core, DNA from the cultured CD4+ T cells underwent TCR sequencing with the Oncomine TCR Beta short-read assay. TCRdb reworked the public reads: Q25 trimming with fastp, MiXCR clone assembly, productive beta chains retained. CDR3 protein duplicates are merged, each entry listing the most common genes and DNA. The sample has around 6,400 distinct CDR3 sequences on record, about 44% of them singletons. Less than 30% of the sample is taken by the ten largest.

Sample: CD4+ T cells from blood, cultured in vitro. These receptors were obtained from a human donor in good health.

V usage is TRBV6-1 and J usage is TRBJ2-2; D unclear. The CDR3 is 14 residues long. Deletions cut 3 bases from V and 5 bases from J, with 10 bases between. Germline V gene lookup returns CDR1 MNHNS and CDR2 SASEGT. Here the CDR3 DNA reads TGTGCCAGCAGTGACCTAGGAAAAACCGGGGAGCTGTTTTTT. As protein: CASSDLGKTGELFF.

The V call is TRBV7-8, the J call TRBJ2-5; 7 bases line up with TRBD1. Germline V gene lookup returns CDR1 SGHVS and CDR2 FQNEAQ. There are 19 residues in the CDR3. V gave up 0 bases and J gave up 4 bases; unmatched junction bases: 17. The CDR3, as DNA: TGTGCCAGCAGCTTAGCGATTTTGGGGCTGACGACAGGGAGAGAGACCCAGTACTTC. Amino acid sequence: CASSLAILGLTTGRETQYF.

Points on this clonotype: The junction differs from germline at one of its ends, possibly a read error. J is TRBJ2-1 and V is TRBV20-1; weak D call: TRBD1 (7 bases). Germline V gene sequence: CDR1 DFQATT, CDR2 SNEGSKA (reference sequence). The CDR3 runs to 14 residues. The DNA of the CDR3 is TGCAGTGCTAAGCCTGGCAGGGGGGTCGAAGGTCAAGCCTTC. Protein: CSAKPGRGVEGQAF.

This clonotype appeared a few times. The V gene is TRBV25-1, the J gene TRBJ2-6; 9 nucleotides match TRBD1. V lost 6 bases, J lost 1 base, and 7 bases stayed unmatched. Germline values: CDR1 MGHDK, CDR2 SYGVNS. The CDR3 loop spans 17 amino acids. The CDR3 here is CASRGDRAISGANVLTF. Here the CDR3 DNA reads TGTGCCAGCAGGGGGGACAGGGCGATATCTGGGGCCAACGTCCTGACTTTC.

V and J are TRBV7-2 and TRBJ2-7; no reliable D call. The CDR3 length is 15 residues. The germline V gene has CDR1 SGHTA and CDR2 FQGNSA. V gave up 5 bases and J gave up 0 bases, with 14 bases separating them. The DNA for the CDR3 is TGTGCCAGCAGCCCCGAATTACCTCGCTCCTACGAGCAGTACTTC. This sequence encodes CASSPELPRSYEQYF.

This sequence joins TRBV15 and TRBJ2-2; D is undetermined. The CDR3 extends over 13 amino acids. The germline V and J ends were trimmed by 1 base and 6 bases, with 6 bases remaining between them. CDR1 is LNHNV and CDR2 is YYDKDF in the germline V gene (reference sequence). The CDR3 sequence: CATSRGSPGELFF. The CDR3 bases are TGTGCCACCAGCAGAGGGAGCCCCGGGGAGCTGTTTTTT.

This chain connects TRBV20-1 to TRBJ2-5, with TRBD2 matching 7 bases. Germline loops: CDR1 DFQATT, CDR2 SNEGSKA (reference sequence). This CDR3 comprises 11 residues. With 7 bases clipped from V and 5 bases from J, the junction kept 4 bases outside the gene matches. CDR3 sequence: CSGGGSETQYF. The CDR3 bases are TGCAGTGGGGGGGGATCCGAGACCCAGTACTTC.

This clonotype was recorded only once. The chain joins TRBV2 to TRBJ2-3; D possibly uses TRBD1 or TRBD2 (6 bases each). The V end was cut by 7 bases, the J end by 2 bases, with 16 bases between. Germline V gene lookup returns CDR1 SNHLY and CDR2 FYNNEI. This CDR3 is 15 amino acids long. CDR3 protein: CASKGGSHPTDTQYF. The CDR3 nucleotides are TGTGCCAGCAAGGGGGGTTCCCATCCCACAGATACGCAGTATTTT.

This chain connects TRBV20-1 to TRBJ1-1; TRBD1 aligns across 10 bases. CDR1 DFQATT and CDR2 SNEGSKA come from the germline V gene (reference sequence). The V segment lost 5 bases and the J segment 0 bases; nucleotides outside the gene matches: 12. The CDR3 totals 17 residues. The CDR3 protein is CSAPPLTGGSLNTEAFF. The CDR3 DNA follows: TGCAGTGCTCCACCTTTGACAGGGGGCTCCCTGAACACTGAAGCTTTCTTT.

The CDR3 region is CASSSRVGFPGQGFSTDTQYF. CDR3 nucleotide sequence: TGTGCCAGCAGCTCTAGAGTCGGGTTCCCGGGACAGGGTTTTAGCACAGATACGCAGTATTTT. The gene calls are TRBV7-2 and TRBJ2-3; 9 positions match TRBD1. This CDR3 region has 21 residues. Germline assignment: CDR1 SGHTA and CDR2 FQGNSA. V was clipped by 4 bases and J by 0 bases; unmatched bases: 20. The full variable domain, completed using reference TRBV7-2 and TRBJ2-3, is GAGVSQSPSNKVTEKGKDVELRCDPISGHTALYWYRQSLGQGLEFLIYFQGNSAPDKSGLPSDRFSAERTGGSVSTLTIQRTQQEDSAVYLCASSSRVGFPGQGFSTDTQYFGPGTRLTVL.

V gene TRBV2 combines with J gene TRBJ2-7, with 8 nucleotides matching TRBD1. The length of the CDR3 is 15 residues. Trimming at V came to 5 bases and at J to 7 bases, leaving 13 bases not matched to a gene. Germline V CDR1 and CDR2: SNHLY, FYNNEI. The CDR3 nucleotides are TGTGCCAGCAGTTCCTCCAGGGGGCCCCGGGAAGAGCAGTACTTC. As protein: CASSSSRGPREEQYF.

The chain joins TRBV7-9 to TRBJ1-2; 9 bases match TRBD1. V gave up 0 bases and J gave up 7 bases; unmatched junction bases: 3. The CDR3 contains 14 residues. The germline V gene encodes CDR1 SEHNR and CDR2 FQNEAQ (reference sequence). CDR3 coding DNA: TGTGCCAGCAGCTTAGCCACAGGGGGCTCTGGCTACACCTTC. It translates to CASSLATGGSGYTF.

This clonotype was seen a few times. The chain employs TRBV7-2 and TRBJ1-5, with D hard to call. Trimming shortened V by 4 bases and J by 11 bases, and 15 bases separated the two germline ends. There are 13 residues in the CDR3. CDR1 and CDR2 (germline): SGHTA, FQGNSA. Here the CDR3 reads CASSSSGFPAQHF. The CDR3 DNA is TGTGCCAGCAGCTCGTCAGGATTCCCAGCCCAGCATTTT.

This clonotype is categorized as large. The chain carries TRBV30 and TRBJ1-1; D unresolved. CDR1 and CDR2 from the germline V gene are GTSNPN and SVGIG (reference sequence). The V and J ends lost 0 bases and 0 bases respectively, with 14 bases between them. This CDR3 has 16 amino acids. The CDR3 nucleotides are TGTGCCTGGAGTGTTGGTCAGCTAATACTGAACACTGAAGCTTTCTTT. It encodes CAWSVGQLILNTEAFF.

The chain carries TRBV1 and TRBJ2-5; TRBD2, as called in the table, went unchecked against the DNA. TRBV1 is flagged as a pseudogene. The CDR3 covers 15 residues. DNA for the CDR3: TGCACCAGCAGCTACATGACTAGCGGGGGAGAGACCCAGTACTTC. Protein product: CTSSYMTSGGETQYF.

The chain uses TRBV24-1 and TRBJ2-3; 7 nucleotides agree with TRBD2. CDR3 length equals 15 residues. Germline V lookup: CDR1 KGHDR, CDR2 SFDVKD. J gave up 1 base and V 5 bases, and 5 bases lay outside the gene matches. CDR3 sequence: CATSAPGGRTDTQYF. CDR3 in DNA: TGTGCCACCAGTGCCCCGGGGGGTCGCACAGATACGCAGTATTTT.

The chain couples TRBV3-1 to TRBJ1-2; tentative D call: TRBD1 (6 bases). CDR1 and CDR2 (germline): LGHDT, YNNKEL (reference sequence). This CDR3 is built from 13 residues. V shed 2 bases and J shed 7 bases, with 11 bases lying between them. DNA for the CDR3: TGTGCCAGCAGCCAAACGACAGGTGCTGGCTACACCTTC. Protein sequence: CASSQTTGAGYTF.

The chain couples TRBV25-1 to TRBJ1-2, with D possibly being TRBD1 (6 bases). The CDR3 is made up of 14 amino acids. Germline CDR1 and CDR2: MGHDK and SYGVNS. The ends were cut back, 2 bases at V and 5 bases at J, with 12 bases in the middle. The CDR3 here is CASSEPGQQYGYTF. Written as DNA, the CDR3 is TGTGCCAGCAGTGAACCCGGACAGCAGTATGGCTACACCTTC.

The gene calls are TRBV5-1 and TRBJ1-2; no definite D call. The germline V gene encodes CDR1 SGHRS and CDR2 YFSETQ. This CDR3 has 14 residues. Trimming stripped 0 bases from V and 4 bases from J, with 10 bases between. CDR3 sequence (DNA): TGCGCCAGCAGCTTGGCCCGCGGTACCTATGGCTACACCTTC. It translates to CASSLARGTYGYTF.

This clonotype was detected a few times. The CDR3 DNA follows: TGCAGTGCTAGATTAAGTCATGGGTTCTTCTTC. Amino acid sequence: CSARLSHGFFF. This chain links TRBV20-1 with TRBJ2-1; D is unclear. V was pared by 2 bases and J by 16 bases, with 15 bases between. Germline V gives CDR1 DFQATT, CDR2 SNEGSKA (reference sequence). The CDR3 contains 11 residues.

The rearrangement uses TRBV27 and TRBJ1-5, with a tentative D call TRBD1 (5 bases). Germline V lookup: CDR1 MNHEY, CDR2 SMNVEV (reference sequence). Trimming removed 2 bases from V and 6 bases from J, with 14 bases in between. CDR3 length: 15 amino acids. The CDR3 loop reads CASSLVWGWGQPQHF. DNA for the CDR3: TGTGCCAGCAGTTTAGTGTGGGGGTGGGGTCAGCCCCAGCATTTT.

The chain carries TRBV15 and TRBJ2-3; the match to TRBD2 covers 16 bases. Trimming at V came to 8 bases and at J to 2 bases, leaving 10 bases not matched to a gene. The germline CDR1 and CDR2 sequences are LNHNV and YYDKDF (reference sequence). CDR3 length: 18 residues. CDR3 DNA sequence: TGTGCCACCGAACCGGGACTAGCGGGGGGGCGTAACACAGATACGCAGTATTTT. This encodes CATEPGLAGGRNTDTQYF.

This CDR3 is CASSWGNQPQHF. Here the CDR3 DNA reads TGTGCCAGCAGCTGGGGCAATCAGCCCCAGCATTTT. The rearrangement links TRBV12-3 or TRBV12-4 to TRBJ1-5; D is uncertain. V was shortened by 6 bases and J by 2 bases, with 5 bases between the two germline ends. CDR3 size: 12 residues.

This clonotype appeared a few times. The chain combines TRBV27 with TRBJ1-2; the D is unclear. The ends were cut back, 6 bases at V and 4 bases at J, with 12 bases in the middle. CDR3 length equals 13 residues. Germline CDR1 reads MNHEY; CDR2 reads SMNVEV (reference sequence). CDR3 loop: CASRGTGFYGYTF. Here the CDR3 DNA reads TGTGCCAGCAGGGGTACGGGGTTCTATGGCTACACCTTC.

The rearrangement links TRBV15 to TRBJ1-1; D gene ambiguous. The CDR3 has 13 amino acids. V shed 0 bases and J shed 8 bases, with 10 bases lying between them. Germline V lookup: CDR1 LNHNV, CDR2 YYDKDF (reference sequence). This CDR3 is CATSRDPRPEAFF. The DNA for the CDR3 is TGTGCCACCAGCAGAGATCCCAGGCCAGAAGCTTTCTTT.

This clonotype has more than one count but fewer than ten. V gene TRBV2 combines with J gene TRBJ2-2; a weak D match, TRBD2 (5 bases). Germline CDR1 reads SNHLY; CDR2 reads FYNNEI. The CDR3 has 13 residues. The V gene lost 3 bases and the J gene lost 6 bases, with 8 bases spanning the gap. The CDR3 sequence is CASSEVEAGELFF. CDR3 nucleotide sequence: TGTGCCAGCAGTGAGGTGGAGGCCGGGGAGCTGTTTTTT.

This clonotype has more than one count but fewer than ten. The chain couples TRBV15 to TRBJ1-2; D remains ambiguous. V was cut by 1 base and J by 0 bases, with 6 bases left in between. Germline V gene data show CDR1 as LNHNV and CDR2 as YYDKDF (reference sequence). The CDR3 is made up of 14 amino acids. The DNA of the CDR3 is TGTGCCACCAGCAGAGGGACGCCTAACTATGGCTACACCTTC. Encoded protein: CATSRGTPNYGYTF.

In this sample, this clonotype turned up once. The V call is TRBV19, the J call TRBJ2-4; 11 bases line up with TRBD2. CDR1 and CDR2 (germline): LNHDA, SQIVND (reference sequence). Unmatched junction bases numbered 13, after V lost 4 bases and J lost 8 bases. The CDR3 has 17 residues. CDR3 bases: TGTGCCAGTAGTAATGATGTGGGACTAGCGGTTACGGACATTCAGTACTTC. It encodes CASSNDVGLAVTDIQYF.

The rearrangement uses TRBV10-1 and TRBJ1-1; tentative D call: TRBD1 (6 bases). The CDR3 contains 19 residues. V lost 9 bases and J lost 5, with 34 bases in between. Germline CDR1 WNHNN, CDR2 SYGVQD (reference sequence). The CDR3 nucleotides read TGCGCCAGAAAGTGGTGGAGGGGTTGTGGGGGCCCGGTTGGTACTGAAGCTTTCTTT. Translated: CARKWWRGCGGPVGTEAFF.

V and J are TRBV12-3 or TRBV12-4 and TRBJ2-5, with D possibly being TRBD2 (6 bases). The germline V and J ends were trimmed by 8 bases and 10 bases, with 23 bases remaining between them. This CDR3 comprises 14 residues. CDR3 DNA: TGTGCCAGCCGGCGGGAAACGAGCTCAAAGAGCCAGTACTTC. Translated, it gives CASRRETSSKSQYF.